Below are 15 T cell receptor beta chains sequenced from a single sample in a study of tissue T cells after allogeneic stem cell transplantation. Some clones are missing from TCRdb's copy, which holds only in-frame ones; the method was immunoSEQ multiplex PCR. The data show 40,000 to 60,000 clones, about 73% seen once. Sequences were obtained from sorted cells pooled from one or two spleens. The receptors shown here come from a pool of C57BL/6 mice in good health.

Comments on this clone: Gene labels here are mouse ones. The CDR3 is cut off 1 residue early in the read; its end comes from the germline J gene. The chain recombines TRBV13-2 with TRBJ2-1, with TRBD2 matching over 11 bases. From germline, CDR1 is NNHNN and CDR2 SYGAGS (reference sequence). The CDR3 runs 15 residues. V was clipped by 5 bases and J by 1 base; unmatched bases: 2. The covered CDR3 bases are TGTGCCAGCGGGAGACTGGGGGGGAACTATGCTGAGCAGTTC. This codes for CASGRLGGNYAEQF. The CDR3 in its entirety is CASGRLGGNYAEQFF.

To note about this clone: Any gene name here is a mouse gene name. The CDR3 end falls 1 residue outside the read, so it is completed with the germline J gene. The chain is built from TRBV2 and TRBJ2-7; D might be TRBD2 (6 bases). CDR1 is LGHNA, CDR2 YSYQKL, per germline. Between the trimmed V and J ends, which lost 0 bases and 6 bases, there was a span of 15 bases. This CDR3 comprises 15 residues. CDR3 residues: CASSQERLVLGEQYF. The DNA read from the CDR3 is TGTGCCAGCAGCCAAGAAAGACTGGTCCTCGGTGAACAGTAC.

With respect to this clone: Genes and germline are mouse. The CDR3 is cut off 1 residue early in the read; its end comes from the germline J gene. The V and J genes are TRBV4 and TRBJ1-6; D gene unclear. TRBJ1-6 is known as an ORF, though its function is uncertain. The length of the CDR3 is 13 residues. V gave up 4 bases and J gave up 0 bases, with 1 base separating them. Germline V lookup: CDR1 LGHDT, CDR2 YNNKQL (reference sequence). The chain's CDR3 is CASSFSYNSPLYF. The sequenced part of the CDR3 DNA is TGTGCCAGCAGCTTTTCCTATAATTCGCCCCTCTAC.

Comment on this clone: Mouse germline and gene names are used. The read is 1 residue too short to cover the CDR3 end, so that end is filled in from the germline J gene. The rearrangement joins TRBV13-1 to TRBJ2-4; D call uncertain. CDR1 and CDR2 from the germline V gene are NSHNY and SYGAGN. Trimming took 10 bases from V and 1 from J, leaving 4 bases between them. This CDR3 is 10 amino acids long. The part of the CDR3 DNA that was read is TGTGCCTCGGGTCAAAACACCTTGTAC. Amino acid sequence: CASGQNTLY. The whole CDR3 region reads CASGQNTLYF.

Only a few counts were recorded for this clone. Gene names denote mouse genes. The CDR3 bases that were read are TGTGCCAGCAGCCTCCTTGGGCTGGGGGGTTATGAACAGTAC. This gives the protein CASSLLGLGGYEQY. The full CDR3 is CASSLLGLGGYEQYF. The chain joins TRBV14 to TRBJ2-7, with TRBD2 matching over 8 bases. Read data end 1 residue before the CDR3 end; the end is taken from the germline J gene. With 5 bases clipped from V and 4 bases from J, the junction kept 11 bases outside the gene matches. CDR1 SGHDT and CDR2 FRDEAV come from the germline V gene. This CDR3 has 15 amino acids.

On this clone: The genes are named according to mouse. The missing CDR3 end, 1 residue past where the read stops, is filled in from the germline J gene. The V and J genes are TRBV2 and TRBJ2-7, with TRBD2 matching 8 bases. This CDR3 is 14 amino acids long. CDR1 is LGHNA, CDR2 YSYQKL, per germline. V dropped 2 bases and J dropped 1; count of bases not matched to a gene: 1. The sequenced CDR3 bases are TGTGCCAGCAGCCAAAACTGGGGGTCCTATGAACAGTAC. Encoded protein: CASSQNWGSYEQY. The entire CDR3 reads CASSQNWGSYEQYF.

A note on this clone: The gene names here belong to mouse. The read gets to within 1 residue of the CDR3 end, and the germline J gene fills in the rest. This chain joins TRBV19 and TRBJ2-4; 9 bases match TRBD2. The CDR3 has 16 residues. V lost 0 bases and J lost 1; bases outside the gene matches: 3. CDR1 is FNHDT and CDR2 is SITEND in the germline V gene (reference sequence). Here the CDR3 reads CASSIGGGAGQNTLYF. CDR3 DNA (partial): TGTGCCAGCAGTATAGGTGGGGGGGCGGGTCAAAACACCTTGTAC. The variable domain in full, with the rest retrieved from reference TRBV19 and TRBJ2-4, is GGIITQTPKFLIGQEGQKLTLKCQQNFNHDTMYWYRQDSGKGLRLIYYSITENDLQKGDLSEGYDASREKKSSFSLTVTSAQKNEMAVFLCASSIGGGAGQNTLYFGAGTRLSVL.

As concerns this clone: All gene names here are mouse names. The read is 1 residue too short to cover the CDR3 end, so that end is filled in from the germline J gene. The rearrangement uses TRBV31 and TRBJ2-1; 10 nucleotides align to TRBD2. With 4 bases clipped from V and 3 bases from J, the junction kept 6 bases outside the gene matches. Germline CDR1 GKSSPN, CDR2 SITVG. The CDR3 runs to 15 residues. The CDR3 DNA, read in part, is TGTGCCTGGACCTCGGACTGGGGGTTCTATGCTGAGCAGTTC. As protein: CAWTSDWGFYAEQF. The CDR3 as a whole reads CAWTSDWGFYAEQFF.

Concerning this clone: The gene symbols are mouse symbols. The CDR3 extends 1 residue past the end of the read, so its final part is completed from the germline J gene. The rearrangement joins TRBV5 to TRBJ1-5, with no clear D. In germline, CDR1 is LGHNA, CDR2 YNLKQL (reference sequence). There are 13 residues in the CDR3. V dropped 0 bases and J dropped 2 bases, with 2 bases sitting between them. CDR3 loop: CASSQDHNQAPLF. The sequenced CDR3 bases are TGTGCCAGCAGCCAAGATCACAACCAGGCTCCGCTT.

This clone was seen a few times. Genes and germline are mouse. The read stops 1 residue short of the end of the CDR3; the missing end is completed from the germline J gene. The chain combines TRBV12-1 with TRBJ2-7; TRBD2 matches at 7 bases. The CDR3 consists of 15 residues. The V segment lost 0 bases and the J segment 0 bases; nucleotides outside the gene matches: 4. Germline CDR1 and CDR2: SGHSN and HYEKVE. Partial CDR3 DNA: TGTGCCAGCTCTCTCCCGGGGGGGAGCTCCTATGAACAGTAC. This sequence encodes CASSLPGGSSYEQY. The entire CDR3 sequence reads CASSLPGGSSYEQYF. Full variable domain (missing parts from reference TRBV12-1 and TRBJ2-7): DSGVVQSPRHIIKEKGGRSVLTCIPISGHSNVVWYQQTLGKELKFLIQHYEKVERDKGFLPSRFSVQQFDDYHSEMNMSALELEDSAMYFCASSLPGGSSYEQYFGPGTRLTVL.

Worth noting for this clone: Each gene name is a mouse one. Coverage ceases 1 residue before the CDR3 finishes, and the germline J gene fills in the end. The gene calls are TRBV5 and TRBJ2-5; D is undetermined. V shed 0 bases and J shed 5 bases, with 9 bases lying between them. Germline loops: CDR1 LGHNA, CDR2 YNLKQL (reference sequence). The CDR3 runs 14 residues. The CDR3 DNA, read in part, is TGTGCCAGCAGCCAAGACAGCCTGAGAGACACCCAGTAC. Its protein is CASSQDSLRDTQY. The entire CDR3 sequence reads CASSQDSLRDTQYF.

This clone was recorded only once. Gene names refer to mouse genes. The CDR3 is cut off 1 residue early in the read; its end comes from the germline J gene. The V gene is TRBV16, the J gene TRBJ1-1; 7 nucleotides line up with TRBD1. Germline V gene lookup returns CDR1 SGHSA and CDR2 FRNQAP. The J segment lost 4 bases and the V segment lost 1 base, leaving 6 bases of the junction unmatched. CDR3 size: 15 residues. Partial CDR3 DNA: TGTGCAAGCAGCTTAGTCCAGGGGGAGGGCACAGAAGTCTTC. Protein sequence: CASSLVQGEGTEVF. The full CDR3 sequence reads CASSLVQGEGTEVFF.

In the case of this clone: Gene labels here are mouse ones. Sequencing ends 1 residue short of the CDR3 end; the germline J gene provides the rest. This chain joins TRBV12-1 and TRBJ2-1, with D possibly TRBD1 on 5 matching bases. V shed 0 bases and J shed 1 base, with 9 bases lying between them. Germline V gene lookup returns CDR1 SGHSN and CDR2 HYEKVE. The CDR3 is made up of 15 amino acids. CDR3 loop: CASSLDKGNYAEQFF. Partial CDR3 DNA: TGTGCCAGCTCTCTCGACAAGGGGAACTATGCTGAGCAGTTC.

Of note for this clone: Genes and germline come from the mouse. The sequenced fragment ends 1 residue before the CDR3 boundary, so the rest is inferred from the germline J gene. This rearrangement joins TRBV5 to TRBJ2-4; D remains unclear. The germline gives CDR1 LGHNA, CDR2 YNLKQL (reference sequence). Trimming cost V 0 bases and J 3 bases, with 4 bases left between them. The CDR3 has 13 residues. The sequenced part of the CDR3 DNA is TGTGCCAGCAGCCAAGACTGGCAAAACACCTTGTAC. Its protein is CASSQDWQNTLY. The whole CDR3 reads CASSQDWQNTLYF.

For this clone: Mouse names are used for the genes. The CDR3 end is not reached by the read, which stops 1 residue before it; the germline J gene fills it in. The genes are TRBV12-1 and TRBJ2-2; TRBD2 is a possible D gene (6 bases). Germline loops: CDR1 SGHSN, CDR2 HYEKVE. The CDR3 is 14 amino acids. V lost 1 base to trimming and J lost 1 base, with 6 bases between them. CDR3 region: CASSLGLNTGQLYF. The sequenced part of the CDR3 DNA is TGTGCCAGCTCTCTGGGACTAAACACCGGGCAGCTCTAC.